The 21 T cell receptor beta chains below all came from one sample that was sequenced in a study of blood T cell repertoires in COVID-19. Measured with immunoSEQ multiplex PCR; TCRdb has only the in-frame clones, and not every one. The sample has about 250,000 clones; about 85% are singletons. Sequenced material: peripheral blood. The receptors were gathered from a man aged 18 to 29 with active or convalescent COVID-19.

The rearrangement joins TRBV6-2 or TRBV6-3 to TRBJ2-7; TRBD1 agrees at 9 bases. CDR1 is MNHEY and CDR2 is SVGEGT in the germline V gene. The V and J ends lost 5 bases and 4 bases, in that order; junction bases with no gene match: 6. The CDR3 sequence is 14 residues long. CDR3 sequence reads: CASSVQGAWYEQYF. In DNA form, the CDR3 reads TGTGCCAGCAGTGTACAGGGGGCTTGGTACGAGCAGTACTTC.

The chain couples TRBV7-2 to TRBJ2-3; 9 bases fit TRBD2. Losses at the gene ends were 3 bases for V and 5 bases for J; bases not matched to a gene: 6. Germline V gives CDR1 SGHTA, CDR2 FQGNSA. The CDR3 runs to 15 residues. Written as DNA, the CDR3 is TGTGCCAGCAGCTTTGCAGCGGGGGGCCTAGATACGCAGTATTTT. Translated, it gives CASSFAAGGLDTQYF. Drawing the rest from reference TRBV7-2 and TRBJ2-3, the complete variable domain is GAGVSQSPSNKVTEKGKDVELRCDPISGHTALYWYRQSLGQGLEFLIYFQGNSAPDKSGLPSDRFSAERTGGSVSTLTIQRTQQEDSAVYLCASSFAAGGLDTQYFGPGTRLTVL.

A word on this clone: A far larger clone is just one base off, so this is likely a read error. The gene calls are TRBV11-2 and TRBJ2-7; 8 bases align to TRBD1. Germline values: CDR1 SGHAT, CDR2 FQNNGV. Trimming cost V 2 bases and J 3 bases; bases outside gene matches: 0. This CDR3 comprises 13 residues. CDR3 sequence (DNA): TGTGCCAGCAGCTTAACAGGGGGCTACGAGCAGTACTTC. This translates into CASSLTGGYEQYF.

The rearrangement uses TRBV7-2 and TRBJ2-1; 9 bases match TRBD2. The CDR3 spans 15 residues. Per the germline V gene, CDR1 is SGHTA and CDR2 is FQGNSA. Germline trimming cut 5 bases from V and 4 bases from J; bases unmatched to any gene: 6. The CDR3 coding sequence is TGTGCCAGCAGCCCGACTAGCGGAGCTTACAATGAGCAGTTCTTC. It encodes CASSPTSGAYNEQFF. The full variable domain, completed using reference TRBV7-2 and TRBJ2-1, is GAGVSQSPSNKVTEKGKDVELRCDPISGHTALYWYRQSLGQGLEFLIYFQGNSAPDKSGLPSDRFSAERTGGSVSTLTIQRTQQEDSAVYLCASSPTSGAYNEQFFGPGTRLTVL.

The count of this clone is one. The V gene is TRBV5-1, the J gene TRBJ2-7; 8 bases align to TRBD2. CDR3 length: 17 amino acids. The V and J ends lost 0 bases and 3 bases, in that order; junction bases with no gene match: 11. CDR1 SGHRS and CDR2 YFSETQ come from the germline V gene. The CDR3 coding sequence is TGCGCCAGCAGCTTGGCCCCCACTAGCGGCACTCTCTACGAGCAGTACTTC. This encodes CASSLAPTSGTLYEQYF. The variable domain in full, with the rest retrieved from reference TRBV5-1 and TRBJ2-7, is KAGVTQTPRYLIKTRGQQVTLSCSPISGHRSVSWYQQTPGQGLQFLFEYFSETQRNKGNFPGRFSGRQFSNSRSEMNVSTLELGDSALYLCASSLAPTSGTLYEQYFGPGTRLTVT.

CDR3 bases: TGCAGTGCTAGTTATCAGGGGGCGAATACTGAAGCTTTCTTT. Translated: CSASYQGANTEAFF. The chain joins TRBV20-1 to TRBJ1-1, with TRBD1 matching over 8 bases. Trimming at V came to 3 bases and at J to 5 bases, leaving 8 bases not matched to a gene. This CDR3 has 14 residues. In germline, CDR1 is DFQATT, CDR2 SNEGSKA (reference sequence).

The rearrangement uses TRBV5-1 and TRBJ1-2; 7 nucleotides line up with TRBD1. The CDR3 consists of 14 residues. CDR1 is SGHRS, CDR2 YFSETQ, per germline. Trimming took 3 bases from V and 4 from J; bases not matched to a gene: 6. CDR3 residues: CASSSYDRVYGYTF. As DNA, the CDR3 is TGCGCCAGCAGCTCCTACGACAGGGTCTATGGCTACACCTTC.

V usage is TRBV7-2 and J usage is TRBJ1-1; D remains unclear. The V end was cut by 5 bases, the J end by 0 bases, with 10 bases between. CDR3 length equals 14 residues. Germline CDR1 reads SGHTA; CDR2 reads FQGNSA. CDR3 nucleotide sequence: TGTGCCAGCAGCGTCTGGGGAGTGAACACTGAAGCTTTCTTT. It is translated as CASSVWGVNTEAFF.

This chain connects TRBV29-1 to TRBJ1-2; 11 nucleotides align to TRBD1. With V trimmed by 4 bases and J by 3 bases, 7 bases remained unmatched. This CDR3 has 15 residues. Germline V gene lookup returns CDR1 SQVTM and CDR2 ANQGSEA. The chain's CDR3 is CSVGGGTGGDYGYTF. CDR3 bases: TGCAGCGTTGGTGGTGGGACAGGGGGGGACTATGGCTACACCTTC.

J is TRBJ2-1 and V is TRBV7-2; 15 bases are a match to TRBD2. The CDR3 spans 19 residues. Germline trimming cut 5 bases from V and 0 bases from J; bases unmatched to any gene: 8. CDR1 and CDR2 (germline): SGHTA, FQGNSA. The CDR3 DNA reads as TGTGCCAGCAGCATGGGACTAGCGGGGGGCAGGAGCTCCTACAATGAGCAGTTCTTC. Protein product: CASSMGLAGGRSSYNEQFF.

V and J are TRBV5-6 and TRBJ2-1; 10 positions agree with TRBD2. CDR3 length equals 19 residues. Trimming removed 0 bases from V and 0 bases from J; junction bases left unmatched: 9. The germline CDR1 and CDR2 sequences are SGHDT and YYEEEE. The CDR3 sequence: CASSLGLAGAPSSYNEQFF. CDR3 nucleotides: TGTGCCAGCAGCTTGGGGCTAGCGGGAGCCCCTAGCTCCTACAATGAGCAGTTCTTC.

This sequence joins TRBV20-1 and TRBJ2-7; tentatively, D is TRBD1 (5 bases). Trimming removed 3 bases at V and 2 bases at J, with 8 bases between. Looked up from germline, CDR1 is DFQATT and CDR2 is SNEGSKA (reference sequence). This CDR3 is built from 12 residues. The CDR3 nucleotides read TGCAGTGCTAGTTCACAGGCCTACGAGCAGTACTTC. Its translation: CSASSQAYEQYF.

Concerning this clone: Distinct nucleotide sequences in the sample also encode this CDR3. The chain couples TRBV12-3 or TRBV12-4 to TRBJ2-7, with D uncertain. Trimming pared 3 bases from V and 4 bases from J, leaving 4 bases between. This CDR3 is 11 amino acids long. CDR3 sequence: CASSFSYEQYF. DNA of the CDR3: TGTGCCAGCAGTTTCAGTTACGAGCAGTACTTC.

The chain joins TRBV7-2 to TRBJ1-5; unclear D gene. The CDR3 spans 16 residues. CDR1 is SGHTA and CDR2 is FQGNSA in the germline V gene. V was shortened by 0 bases and J by 1 base, with 10 bases between the two germline ends. The CDR3: CASSLAVAGSNQPQHF. CDR3 nucleotide sequence: TGTGCCAGCAGCTTAGCAGTTGCGGGGAGCAATCAGCCCCAGCATTTT.

V is TRBV5-5 and J is TRBJ2-7; TRBD2 matches 13 bases. CDR1 SGHKS and CDR2 YYEKEE come from the germline V gene (reference sequence). With V trimmed by 3 bases and J by 3 bases, 3 bases remained unmatched. The CDR3 spans 15 residues. As DNA, the CDR3 is TGTGCCAGCAGCTGGACTAGCGGGAGTGGCTACGAGCAGTACTTC. Amino acid sequence: CASSWTSGSGYEQYF.

This chain uses TRBV7-2 with TRBJ2-5; D is perhaps TRBD2 (6 bases). The CDR3 covers 14 residues. Germline CDR1 is SGHTA and CDR2 is FQGNSA. The ends were cut back, 5 bases at V and 5 bases at J, with 15 bases in the middle. The DNA for the CDR3 is TGTGCCAGCAGCACTAGCTATGGCCGGGAGACCCAGTACTTC. This gives the protein CASSTSYGRETQYF.

The V and J genes are TRBV7-3 and TRBJ2-1; TRBD2 matches at 8 bases. The V segment lost 0 bases and the J segment 4 bases; nucleotides outside the gene matches: 5. The CDR3 has 16 residues. From germline, CDR1 is SGHTA and CDR2 FQGTGA. CDR3 amino acids: CASSLTSGTTYNEQFF. DNA for the CDR3: TGTGCCAGCAGCTTAACTAGCGGGACAACTTACAATGAGCAGTTCTTC.

This rearrangement joins TRBV24-1 to TRBJ2-5; TRBD2 agrees at 8 bases. Germline assignment: CDR1 KGHDR and CDR2 SFDVKD. V shed 1 base and J 0 bases; nucleotides not matched to a gene: 9. The CDR3 totals 18 residues. CDR3 DNA: TGTGCCACCAGTGATTTCGGGGGGGGTTCGGTCAACCAAGAGACCCAGTACTTC. Encoded protein: CATSDFGGGSVNQETQYF.

The V and J genes are TRBV28 and TRBJ1-3, with a tentative D call TRBD1 (5 bases). This CDR3 has 15 residues. Between the trimmed V and J ends, which lost 4 bases and 0 bases, there was a span of 10 bases. Germline CDR1 MDHEN, CDR2 SYDVKM. CDR3 nucleotide sequence: TGTGCCAGCAGTTCCGGGGGAAACTCTGGAAACACCATATATTTT. It translates to CASSSGGNSGNTIYF.

CDR3 in amino acids: CASSVTTGAVAEAFF. The CDR3, as DNA: TGTGCCAGCAGCGTTACGACAGGGGCGGTCGCTGAAGCTTTCTTT. The rearrangement links TRBV9 to TRBJ1-1, with TRBD1 matching over 8 bases. The germline V gene has CDR1 SGDLS and CDR2 YYNGEE. The CDR3 spans 15 residues. V lost 2 bases, J lost 6 bases, and 9 bases stayed unmatched.

The chain carries TRBV10-3 and TRBJ1-2; the D gene is possibly TRBD1 (6 bases). The CDR3 spans 15 residues. The germline V gene has CDR1 ENHRY and CDR2 SYGVKD. The V gene lost 10 bases and the J gene lost 7 bases, with 25 bases spanning the gap. As DNA, the CDR3 is TGTGCCACAACCTCGGGCGGGGGCGCGAGGAGTGGCTACACCTTC. Translating it yields CATTSGGGARSGYTF.